The T cell receptor beta chain described here comes from a study of T-cell memory formation after mild COVID-19. This clonotype was seen only a few times. One entry per CDR3 protein, called by TCRdb with MiXCR from the 5' RACE reads. The data show 170,000 or so distinct CDR3 sequences, with around 21% seen just once and under 25% held by the top ten. Germline V gene data show CDR1 as LNHDA and CDR2 as SQIVND (reference sequence). V dropped 3 bases and J dropped 1 base, with 6 bases sitting between them. This CDR3 has 14 residues. This TCR came from an adult woman who had mild COVID-19 (a few samples of this study predate the infection). Cell type and time point are not known. V gene TRBV19 combines with J gene TRBJ2-2; D not certain. Input material: PBMCs or a T cell subset sorted from them (not recorded which). CDR3 residues: CASSMIGNTGELFF. In DNA, the CDR3 is TGTGCCAGTAGTATGATAGGGAACACCGGGGAGCTGTTTTTT.